Following are 4 T cell receptor beta chains from one sample sequenced in a study of OX40 agonist ivuxolimab in advanced cancers. Sequenced by immunoSEQ multiplex PCR; TCRdb stores in-frame clones only, minus some. The table has roughly 87,000 clones, roughly nine tenths seen once. The starting material was CD4+ or CD8+ T cells sorted from blood, obtained in a trial of the OX40 agonist ivuxolimab. The source of these receptors is an adult with an advanced solid tumor such as melanoma, head and neck, liver or kidney cancer.

V and J are TRBV4-2 and TRBJ1-3; D is uncertain. The CDR3 loop spans 16 amino acids. Trimming stripped 0 bases from V and 4 bases from J, with 13 bases between. Germline V gene sequence: CDR1 LGHNA, CDR2 YNFKEQ. CDR3: CASSQDHRTSGNTIYF. The DNA of the CDR3 is TGTGCCAGCAGCCAAGATCACAGAACGTCCGGAAACACCATATATTTT.

This clone was seen only a few times. This chain uses TRBV7-6 with TRBJ2-1; unclear D gene. Germline V gene data show CDR1 as SGHVS and CDR2 as FNYEAQ. The germline V and J ends were trimmed by 5 bases and 5 bases, with 10 bases remaining between them. This CDR3 has 13 amino acids. The CDR3 loop reads CASSELPDNEQFF. The CDR3 coding sequence is TGTGCCAGCAGCGAGCTGCCCGACAATGAGCAGTTCTTC.

This rearrangement joins TRBV7-3 to TRBJ1-1, with D unclear. Deletions cut 6 bases from V and 0 bases from J, with 14 bases between. The CDR3 is made up of 15 amino acids. CDR1 and CDR2 from the germline V gene are SGHTA and FQGTGA. The CDR3 nucleotides are TGTGCCAGCAGACCCCAAGCGGGAGTGAACACTGAAGCTTTCTTT. Protein product: CASRPQAGVNTEAFF.

The chain has TRBV5-8 and TRBJ2-1; no reliable D call. Trimming left V 0 bases short and J 4 bases short, with 17 bases between. CDR1 and CDR2 from the germline V gene are SGHTS and YDEGEE. This CDR3 comprises 17 residues. The CDR3 here is CASSLAVRSLGYNEQFF. CDR3 bases: TGTGCCAGCAGCTTGGCCGTACGGAGCTTGGGATACAATGAGCAGTTCTTC.